This T cell receptor (beta chain) was identified in a study of CD8 T cells in ankylosing spondylitis. By quantitative 5'-RACE with molecular barcodes, the TCR beta libraries were made. TCRdb analysed the 5' RACE reads with MiXCR anew, one entry per CDR3 protein. The sample yields about 540,000 distinct CDR3 sequences, about 13% seen once. Study-wide findings and caveats: One TCR beta motif, made up of roughly eight highly homologous variants, appeared characteristic of ankylosing spondylitis blood.

A remark on this clonotype: What it recognizes is unknown.

The receptor was isolated from a male donor with ankylosing spondylitis. Sequencing input: blood, either unsorted or a sorted T cell fraction (not recorded which).

CDR3 nucleotide sequence: TGCAGCGTTGGACGGACCCTTATTCAAGAGACCCAGTACTTC. Residues: CSVGRTLIQETQYF. This chain joins TRBV29-1 and TRBJ2-5, with D unresolved. Germline CDR1 is SQVTM and CDR2 is ANQGSEA. With 4 bases removed from V and 2 bases from J, the gap between germline ends came to 14 bases. CDR3 length equals 14 residues.